Detailed here is one T cell receptor (beta chain). Germline-derived CDR1 and CDR2 are LGHDT and YNNKEL (reference sequence). This CDR3 contains 13 residues. V shed 5 bases and J shed 8 bases, with 12 bases lying between them. This specimen belongs to a study of blood T cell repertoires in COVID-19. Turning to the study itself: Samples of COVID-19 (acute and convalescent) were obtained from the United States, Italy and Spain. The cDNA or gDNA used as material had been derived from T cells, B-cell-depleted T cells, or PBMCs.

Per the original data handling: From reference gene primer amplification, estimates of nucleated cell counts were derived. TCRdb's copy holds only in-frame clones and misses some; the assay was immunoSEQ multiplex PCR. The V and J calls and clone size are taken from that table; D and trimming were inferred from the DNA. The repertoire holds under 200,000 clones, with 88% as singletons. This TCR was recovered from a man aged 60-69 years with acute or convalescent COVID-19. Sequenced: peripheral blood. The rearrangement uses TRBV3-1 (or the pseudogene TRBV3-2) and TRBJ1-4; D gene unclear. DNA for the CDR3: TGTGCCAGCAGCAAATACACCGGGGAAAAACTGTTTTTT. This codes for CASSKYTGEKLFF.